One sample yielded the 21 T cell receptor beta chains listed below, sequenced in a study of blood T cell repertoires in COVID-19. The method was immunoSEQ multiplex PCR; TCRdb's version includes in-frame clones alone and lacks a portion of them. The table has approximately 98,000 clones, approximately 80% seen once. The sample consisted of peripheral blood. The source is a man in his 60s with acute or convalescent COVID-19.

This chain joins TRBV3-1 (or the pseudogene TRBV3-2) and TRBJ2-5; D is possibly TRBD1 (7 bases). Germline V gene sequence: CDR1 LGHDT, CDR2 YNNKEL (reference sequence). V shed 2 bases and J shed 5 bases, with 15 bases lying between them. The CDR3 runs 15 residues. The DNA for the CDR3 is TGTGCCAGCAGCCAATCGGAGGGGGCAGTGGAGACCCAGTACTTC. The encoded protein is CASSQSEGAVETQYF.

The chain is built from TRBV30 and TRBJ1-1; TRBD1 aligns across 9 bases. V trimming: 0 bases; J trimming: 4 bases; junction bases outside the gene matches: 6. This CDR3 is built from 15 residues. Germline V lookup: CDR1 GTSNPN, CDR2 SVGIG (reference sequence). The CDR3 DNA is TGTGCCTGGAGTGTACGGGACAGGGTGGGCACTGAAGCTTTCTTT. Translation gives CAWSVRDRVGTEAFF.

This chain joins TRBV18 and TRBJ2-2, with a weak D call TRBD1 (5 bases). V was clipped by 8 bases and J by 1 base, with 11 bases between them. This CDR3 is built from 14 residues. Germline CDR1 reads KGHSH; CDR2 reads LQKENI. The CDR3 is CASRQGKNTGELFF. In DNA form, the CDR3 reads TGTGCCAGCCGCCAGGGAAAGAACACCGGGGAGCTGTTTTTT.

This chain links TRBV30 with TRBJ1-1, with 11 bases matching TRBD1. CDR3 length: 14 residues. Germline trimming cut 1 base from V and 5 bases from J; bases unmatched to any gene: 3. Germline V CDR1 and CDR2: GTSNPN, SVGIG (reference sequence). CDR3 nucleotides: TGTGCCTGGAGTGGGGGGACAGGGGGAACTGAAGCTTTCTTT. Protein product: CAWSGGTGGTEAFF.

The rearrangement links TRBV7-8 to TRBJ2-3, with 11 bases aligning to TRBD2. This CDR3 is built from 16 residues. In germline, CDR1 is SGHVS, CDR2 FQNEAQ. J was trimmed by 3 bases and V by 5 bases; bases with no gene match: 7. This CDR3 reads CASSHTSGSLTDTQYF. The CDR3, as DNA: TGTGCCAGCAGCCATACTAGCGGGAGTCTGACAGATACGCAGTATTTT.

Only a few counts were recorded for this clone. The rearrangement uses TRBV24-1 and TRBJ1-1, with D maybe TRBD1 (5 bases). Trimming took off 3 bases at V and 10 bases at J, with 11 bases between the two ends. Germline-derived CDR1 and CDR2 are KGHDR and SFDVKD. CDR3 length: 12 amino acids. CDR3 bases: TGTGCCACCAGTGATCAGGGTCAAGGAGCTTTCTTT. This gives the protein CATSDQGQGAFF.

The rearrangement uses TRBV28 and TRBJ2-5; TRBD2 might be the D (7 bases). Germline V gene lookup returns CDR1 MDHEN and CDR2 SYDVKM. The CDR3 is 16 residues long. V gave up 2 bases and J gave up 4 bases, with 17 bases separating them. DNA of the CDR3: TGTGCCAGCAGTTTAGGGGGGGCGCAGAGATCAGAGACCCAGTACTTC. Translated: CASSLGGAQRSETQYF. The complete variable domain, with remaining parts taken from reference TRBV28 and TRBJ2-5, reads DVKVTQSSRYLVKRTGEKVFLECVQDMDHENMFWYRQDPGLGLRLIYFSYDVKMKEKGDIPEGYSVSREKKERFSLILESASTNQTSMYLCASSLGGAQRSETQYFGPGTRLLVL.

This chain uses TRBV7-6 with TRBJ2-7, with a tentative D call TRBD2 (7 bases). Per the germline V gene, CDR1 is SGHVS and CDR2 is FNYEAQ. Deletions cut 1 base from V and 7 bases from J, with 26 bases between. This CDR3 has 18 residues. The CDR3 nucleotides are TGTGCCAGCAGCTTAGATCCACCCCGGAGCGGGGACACGGGGGAGCAGTACTTC. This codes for CASSLDPPRSGDTGEQYF.

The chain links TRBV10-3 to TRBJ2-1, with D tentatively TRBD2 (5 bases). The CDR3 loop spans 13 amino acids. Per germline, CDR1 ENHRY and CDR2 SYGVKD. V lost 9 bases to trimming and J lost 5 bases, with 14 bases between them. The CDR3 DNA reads TGTGCCATGAGGAGGTCGGAAGACAATGAGCAGTTCTTC. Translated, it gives CAMRRSEDNEQFF.

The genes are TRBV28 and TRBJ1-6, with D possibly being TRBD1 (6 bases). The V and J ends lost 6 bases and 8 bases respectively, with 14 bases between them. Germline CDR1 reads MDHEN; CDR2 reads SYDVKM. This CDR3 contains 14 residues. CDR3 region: CASSLGSGDSPLHF. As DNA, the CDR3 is TGTGCCAGCAGCCTGGGTTCAGGGGATTCACCCCTCCACTTT.

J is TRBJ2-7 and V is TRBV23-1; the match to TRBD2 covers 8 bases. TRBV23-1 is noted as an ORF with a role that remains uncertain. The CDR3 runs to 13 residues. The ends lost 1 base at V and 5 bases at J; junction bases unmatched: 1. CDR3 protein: CASSQLRGDEQYV. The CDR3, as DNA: TGCGCCAGCAGTCAATTGCGGGGGGACGAGCAGTACGTC.

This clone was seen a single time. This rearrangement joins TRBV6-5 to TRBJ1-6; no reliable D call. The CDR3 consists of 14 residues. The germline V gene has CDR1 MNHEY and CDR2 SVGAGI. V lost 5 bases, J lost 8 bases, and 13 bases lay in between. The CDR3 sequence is CASSRTSRDSPLHF. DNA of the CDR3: TGTGCCAGCAGTCGGACGTCGCGGGATTCACCCCTCCACTTT.

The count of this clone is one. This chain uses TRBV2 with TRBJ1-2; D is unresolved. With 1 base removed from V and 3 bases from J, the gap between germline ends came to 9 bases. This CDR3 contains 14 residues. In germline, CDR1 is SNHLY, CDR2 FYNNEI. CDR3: CASSEVVPYYGYTF. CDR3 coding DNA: TGTGCCAGCAGTGAAGTTGTCCCATACTATGGCTACACCTTC.

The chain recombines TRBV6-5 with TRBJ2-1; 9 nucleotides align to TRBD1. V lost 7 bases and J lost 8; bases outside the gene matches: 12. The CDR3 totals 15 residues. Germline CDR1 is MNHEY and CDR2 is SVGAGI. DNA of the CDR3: TGTGCCAGCAAAGAGCCGGGACAGGGAAGGGATGAGCAGTTCTTC. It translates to CASKEPGQGRDEQFF.

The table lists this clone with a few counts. The CDR3 is CASSQKPVRGASGNTIYF. The CDR3 DNA reads TGTGCCAGCAGCCAGAAGCCCGTAAGGGGCGCCTCTGGAAACACCATATATTTT. The chain joins TRBV7-6 to TRBJ1-3, with D perhaps matching TRBD1 (5 bases). Per the germline V gene, CDR1 is SGHVS and CDR2 is FNYEAQ. The CDR3 loop spans 18 amino acids. Deletions cut 5 bases from V and 0 bases from J, with 20 bases between.

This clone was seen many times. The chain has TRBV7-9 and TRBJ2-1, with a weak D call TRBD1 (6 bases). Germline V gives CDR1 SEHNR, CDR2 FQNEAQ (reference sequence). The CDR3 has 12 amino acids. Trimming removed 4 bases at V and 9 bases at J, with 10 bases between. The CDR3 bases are TGTGCCAGCAGCTCAGGGGCCGCTGAGCAGTTCTTC. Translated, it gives CASSSGAAEQFF. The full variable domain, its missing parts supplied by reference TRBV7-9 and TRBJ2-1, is DTGVSQNPRHKITKRGQNVTFRCDPISEHNRLYWYRQTLGQGPEFLTYFQNEAQLEKSRLLSDRFSAERPKGSFSTLEIQRTEQGDSAMYLCASSSGAAEQFFGPGTRLTVL.

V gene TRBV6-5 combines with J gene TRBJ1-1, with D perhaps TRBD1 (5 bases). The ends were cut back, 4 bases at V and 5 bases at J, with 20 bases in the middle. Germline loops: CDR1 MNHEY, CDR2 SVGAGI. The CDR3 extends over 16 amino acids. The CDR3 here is CASSWRDGVPRTEAFF. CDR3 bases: TGTGCCAGCAGTTGGCGGGACGGAGTGCCTCGGACTGAAGCTTTCTTT.

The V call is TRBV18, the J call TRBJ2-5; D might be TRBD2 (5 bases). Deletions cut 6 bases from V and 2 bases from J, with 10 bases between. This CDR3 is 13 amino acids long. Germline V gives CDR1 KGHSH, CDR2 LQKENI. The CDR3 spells CASSAGGQETQYF. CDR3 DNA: TGTGCCAGCTCGGCGGGTGGACAAGAGACCCAGTACTTC.

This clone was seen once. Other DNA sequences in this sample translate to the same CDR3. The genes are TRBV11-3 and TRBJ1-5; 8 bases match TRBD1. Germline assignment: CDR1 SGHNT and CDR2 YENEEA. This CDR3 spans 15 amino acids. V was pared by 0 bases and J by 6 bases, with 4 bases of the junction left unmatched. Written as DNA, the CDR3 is TGTGCCAGCAGCTTAGACGGACAGGGCGGTCAGCCCCAGCATTTT. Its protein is CASSLDGQGGQPQHF.

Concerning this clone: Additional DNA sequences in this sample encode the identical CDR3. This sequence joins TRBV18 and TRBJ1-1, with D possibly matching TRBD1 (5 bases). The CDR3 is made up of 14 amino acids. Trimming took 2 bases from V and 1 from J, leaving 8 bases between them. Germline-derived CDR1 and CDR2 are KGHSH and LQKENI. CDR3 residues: CASSPVGGNTEAFF. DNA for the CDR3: TGTGCCAGCTCACCAGTCGGGGGGAACACTGAAGCTTTCTTT.

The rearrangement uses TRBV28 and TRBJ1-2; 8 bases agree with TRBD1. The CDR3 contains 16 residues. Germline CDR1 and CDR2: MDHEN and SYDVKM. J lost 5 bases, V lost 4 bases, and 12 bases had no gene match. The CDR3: CASSSGQGVRTYGYTF. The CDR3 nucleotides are TGTGCCAGCAGTTCCGGACAGGGAGTGAGGACATATGGCTACACCTTC.